This T cell receptor beta chain was sequenced during a study of blood T cell dynamics during melanoma immunotherapy. To note about this clone: No antigen is known for it.

This CDR3 is 13 amino acids long. The V end was cut by 1 base, the J end by 8 bases, with 11 bases between. The germline gives CDR1 SGHTA, CDR2 FQGNSA. Described time point: week 3, after first cycle of checkpoint inhibitor. The data were produced by immunoSEQ multiplex PCR, yet TCRdb's version contains in-frame clones alone and is incomplete. Seen here are about 4,900 clones, about 90% observed once, and the top ten hold around 30%. General study results and limits: At W3, later disease-control patients showed bifurcated PBMC repertoire changes, unlike progressors.

V is TRBV7-2 and J is TRBJ1-2; possible D gene TRBD1, 5 bases. This specimen consisted of blood, obtained from a patient treated with checkpoint blockade. The receptor comes from a human donor with melanoma. The CDR3 loop is CASSLVQVGGYTF. CDR3 coding DNA: TGTGCCAGCAGCTTAGTACAGGTGGGCGGCTACACCTTC.